This TCR beta chain came from a study of cytomegalovirus exposure and HLA in healthy donors. Here immunoSEQ multiplex PCR was the method, and the copy in TCRdb shows in-frame clones only, minus some. The sample lists around 140,000 clones; roughly 90% were seen once. The CDR3 extends over 13 amino acids. Germline CDR1 and CDR2: MNHEY and SVGAGI. For this clone: A read error may produce the germline difference seen at one junction end.

The chain has TRBV6-5 and TRBJ2-7, with TRBD2 matching 7 bases. This clonotype originated in a man aged 18 to 30 in good health and CMV-seropositive. The sequenced sample was PBMCs. The CDR3 bases are TGTGCCAGCAGTGCCCCCCCTCTCCGGGGGGAAAACTTC. This codes for CASSAPPLRGENF.